A single sample gave rise to the 17 T cell receptor beta chains below, sequenced in a study of shared clonotypes between healthy human individuals. Using immunoSEQ multiplex PCR, the repertoire was profiled, and TCRdb retains in-frame clones only, with some absent. Of about 1.5 million clones detected, roughly 96% appear once; the ten largest clones hold 1.2%. Sequencing input: naive CD4+ T cells sorted from blood. Documented subset: CD45RA+ positively selected. The receptors were sampled from a man aged 25 to 40 in good health.

V and J are TRBV6-1 and TRBJ2-7; no clear D gene. Trimming cost V 7 bases and J 0 bases, with 13 bases left between them. Germline V CDR1 and CDR2: MNHNS, SASEGT. The CDR3 has 14 amino acids. Written as DNA, the CDR3 is TGTGCCAGCACCCAAGCTGACGTCTCCTACGAGCAGTACTTC. Protein product: CASTQADVSYEQYF.

The chain employs TRBV14 and TRBJ2-7; D is unresolved. The CDR3 is made up of 14 amino acids. Germline CDR1 and CDR2: SGHDN and FVKESK. Trimming took 1 base from V and 4 from J, leaving 11 bases between them. CDR3 nucleotide sequence: TGTGCCAGCAGCCAAGTTCCCGTGGCGTACGAGCAGTACTTC. Translating it yields CASSQVPVAYEQYF.

As for this clone: The sample contains more than one DNA sequence encoding this CDR3. The V and J genes are TRBV2 and TRBJ2-5; D remains ambiguous. Germline lookup yields CDR1 SNHLY and CDR2 FYNNEI. The CDR3 has 10 amino acids. Trimming shortened V by 4 bases and J by 5 bases, and 2 bases separated the two germline ends. The CDR3 DNA sequence: TGTGCCAGCAGTGTGGAGACCCAGTACTTC. Amino acids: CASSVETQYF.

The chain links TRBV10-2 to TRBJ2-1; TRBD2 is a possible D gene (5 bases). V was shortened by 6 bases and J by 7 bases, with 13 bases between the two germline ends. CDR1 is WSHSY and CDR2 is SAAADI in the germline V gene. The length of the CDR3 is 13 residues. DNA of the CDR3: TGCGCCAGCAGAGACCTAGCCGTAAATGAGCAGTTCTTC. Translated: CASRDLAVNEQFF.

The chain is built from TRBV5-1 and TRBJ2-7; D may be TRBD1 or TRBD2 (5 bases each). CDR1 SGHRS and CDR2 YFSETQ come from the germline V gene. The CDR3 sequence is 16 residues long. V was trimmed by 2 bases and J by 4 bases, leaving 19 bases between them. DNA of the CDR3: TGCGCCAGCAGCTTCTCTCCCAGGGACCCCTTTTACGAGCAGTACTTC. This gives the protein CASSFSPRDPFYEQYF. The whole variable domain, filled in from reference TRBV5-1 and TRBJ2-7, reads KAGVTQTPRYLIKTRGQQVTLSCSPISGHRSVSWYQQTPGQGLQFLFEYFSETQRNKGNFPGRFSGRQFSNSRSEMNVSTLELGDSALYLCASSFSPRDPFYEQYFGPGTRLTVT.

This chain links TRBV15 with TRBJ2-1; TRBD2 aligns across 7 bases. The germline CDR1 and CDR2 sequences are LNHNV and YYDKDF (reference sequence). Unmatched junction bases numbered 10, after V lost 8 bases and J lost 6 bases. The CDR3 has 14 residues. The CDR3 DNA is TGTGCCACCCACGGGAGGTGGCAAAGCAATGAGCAGTTCTTC. Translation gives CATHGRWQSNEQFF.

The chain carries TRBV6-5 and TRBJ2-3; TRBD2 aligns across 10 bases. The J segment lost 8 bases and the V segment lost 7 bases, leaving 6 bases of the junction unmatched. Germline CDR1 and CDR2: MNHEY and SVGAGI. The CDR3 spans 13 residues. CDR3 region: CASNGLAVGTQYF. CDR3 coding DNA: TGTGCCAGCAACGGACTAGCGGTGGGTACGCAGTATTTT.

This clone was seen a few times. The rearrangement joins TRBV5-1 to TRBJ1-1, with 9 bases identical to TRBD1. This CDR3 is 16 amino acids long. Germline values: CDR1 SGHRS, CDR2 YFSETQ. The junction had 10 bases not matched to a gene; V was cut back by 4 bases and J by 3 bases. The CDR3 here is CASSKGTGWGDTEAFF. The DNA for the CDR3 is TGCGCCAGCAGCAAAGGGACAGGGTGGGGAGACACTGAAGCTTTCTTT.

The CDR3 protein is CASSDDEGYSTDTQYF. The CDR3 nucleotides are TGTGCCAGCAGTGATGATGAGGGGTATAGCACAGATACGCAGTATTTT. The rearrangement joins TRBV6-1 to TRBJ2-3; either TRBD1 or TRBD2 may fit D (5 bases each). The ends were cut back, 3 bases at V and 0 bases at J, with 13 bases in the middle. CDR1 MNHNS and CDR2 SASEGT come from the germline V gene. The CDR3 covers 16 residues.

The chain couples TRBV2 to TRBJ2-1, with 7 bases identical to TRBD1. V trimming: 6 bases; J trimming: 6 bases; junction bases outside the gene matches: 8. From germline, CDR1 is SNHLY and CDR2 FYNNEI. This CDR3 region has 14 residues. CDR3 residues: CASRPGQVLNEQFF. CDR3 DNA: TGTGCCAGCAGACCTGGACAGGTTCTCAATGAGCAGTTCTTC.

This chain connects TRBV7-2 to TRBJ1-2; weak D call: TRBD1 (5 bases). There are 14 residues in the CDR3. Trimming cost V 3 bases and J 3 bases, with 11 bases left between them. Looked up from germline, CDR1 is SGHTA and CDR2 is FQGNSA. The DNA of the CDR3 is TGTGCCAGCAGCTTTTCAGGGACCCACTATGGCTACACCTTC. It yields the protein CASSFSGTHYGYTF.

This sequence joins TRBV5-1 and TRBJ2-1, with unresolved D. Trimming took off 4 bases at V and 9 bases at J, with 20 bases between the two ends. Germline V gene data show CDR1 as SGHRS and CDR2 as YFSETQ. The CDR3 runs to 15 residues. CDR3 DNA: TGCGCCAGCAGCCCAGTAGCCGGAGCCGACGGTGAGCAGTTCTTC. Translation gives CASSPVAGADGEQFF.

The chain recombines TRBV10-3 with TRBJ2-2, with TRBD2 matching over 9 bases. Germline V gene data show CDR1 as ENHRY and CDR2 as SYGVKD. This CDR3 has 16 amino acids. V lost 6 bases and J lost 0; bases outside the gene matches: 5. This chain's CDR3 is CAISYLAGSNTGELFF. As DNA, the CDR3 is TGTGCCATCAGCTACCTAGCGGGATCGAACACCGGGGAGCTGTTTTTT.

This chain links TRBV2 with TRBJ2-7, with 7 bases identical to TRBD1. CDR1 is SNHLY and CDR2 is FYNNEI in the germline V gene. The CDR3 extends over 14 amino acids. V was pared by 1 base and J by 2 bases, with 2 bases of the junction left unmatched. This CDR3 reads CASSEGTGAYEQYF. For the CDR3, the DNA is TGTGCCAGCAGTGAAGGGACAGGAGCCTACGAGCAGTACTTC.

V gene TRBV5-5 combines with J gene TRBJ1-4, with 7 bases that match TRBD1. Germline lookup yields CDR1 SGHKS and CDR2 YYEKEE (reference sequence). V shed 4 bases, J shed 5 bases, and the junction held 8 bases outside the gene matches. The CDR3 contains 15 residues. The CDR3 nucleotides read TGTGCCAGCAGCCCGCGGGACAGATTAAATGAAAAACTGTTTTTT. Translation gives CASSPRDRLNEKLFF.

Turning to this clone: The same CDR3 can be traced to other DNA sequences in this sample. The rearrangement uses TRBV14 and TRBJ2-7; tentative D call: TRBD2 (5 bases). In germline, CDR1 is SGHDN, CDR2 FVKESK. V lost 1 base to trimming and J lost 2 bases, with 6 bases between them. The CDR3 loop spans 13 amino acids. The CDR3 sequence: CASSQVGTYEQYF. CDR3 nucleotides: TGTGCCAGCAGCCAAGTCGGGACCTACGAGCAGTACTTC.

This chain connects TRBV2 to TRBJ2-1; 7 bases are shared with TRBD2. V lost 2 bases, J lost 13 bases, and 2 bases stayed unmatched. Germline V gene data show CDR1 as SNHLY and CDR2 as FYNNEI. This CDR3 contains 11 residues. The CDR3 region is CASSEWEGQFF. CDR3 nucleotides: TGTGCCAGCAGTGAATGGGAGGGCCAGTTCTTC.